The 26 T cell receptor beta chains below all came from one sample that was sequenced in a study of T cell repertoires in aging, cancer and after chemotherapy. Peripheral blood genomic DNA, not sorted cells or RNA, was the template. A mixed TRB-A/B primer pool amplified rearranged TRB by multiplex touch-down PCR. TCRdb processed the multiplex PCR reads anew with MiXCR; each CDR3 protein has one entry. Of about 10,000 distinct CDR3 sequences in the sample, roughly a quarter are singletons; the top ten hold approximately 2%. Sequencing input: blood. The receptors were sampled from a human donor in good health.

This clonotype is labeled medium-sized. The chain employs TRBV30 and TRBJ1-3, with TRBD1 matching over 7 bases. Germline-derived CDR1 and CDR2 are GTSNPN and SVGIG (reference sequence). CDR3 length: 16 residues. V lost 0 bases to trimming and J lost 1 base; unmatched junction nucleotides: 6. The CDR3 nucleotides are TGTGCCTGGAGTGTAAGGACAGGAGGGTCTGGAAACACCATATATTTT. Protein: CAWSVRTGGSGNTIYF.

This clonotype is medium-sized (0.01 to 0.1%) in the sample. V is TRBV6-1 and J is TRBJ2-7; D could derive from TRBD1 or TRBD2 (6 bases each). The CDR3 has 16 residues. The germline V gene has CDR1 MNHNS and CDR2 SASEGT. V was shortened by 3 bases and J by 0 bases, with 15 bases between the two germline ends. In DNA, the CDR3 is TGTGCCAGCAGTGACTCCAGGCGGGACAACTCCTACGAGCAGTACTTC. It specifies CASSDSRRDNSYEQYF.

The table lists this clonotype with a few counts. V usage is TRBV10-3 and J usage is TRBJ2-3, with 10 bases identical to TRBD2. The V and J ends lost 7 bases and 3 bases, in that order; junction bases with no gene match: 4. CDR1 is ENHRY, CDR2 SYGVKD, per germline. The CDR3 has 14 amino acids. The CDR3 DNA follows: TGTGCCATCAAAAGCGGGGGGGCAACAGATACGCAGTATTTT. Protein sequence: CAIKSGGATDTQYF.

V usage is TRBV4-2 and J usage is TRBJ2-7, with no clear D. In germline, CDR1 is LGHNA, CDR2 YNFKEQ. This CDR3 is 13 amino acids long. V was pared by 0 bases and J by 3 bases, with 6 bases between. The CDR3 bases are TGTGCCAGCAGCCAAGATGCCAACTACGAGCAGTACTTC. Protein: CASSQDANYEQYF.

V usage is TRBV28 and J usage is TRBJ2-5; D call uncertain. V lost 9 bases to trimming and J lost 5 bases, with 13 bases between them. This CDR3 region has 12 residues. Germline assignment: CDR1 MDHEN and CDR2 SYDVKM. The CDR3 reads CARPPPPETQYF. As DNA, the CDR3 is TGTGCCAGGCCCCCCCCGCCGGAGACCCAGTACTTC.

The chain links TRBV20-1 to TRBJ2-3; 7 bases are a match to TRBD2. The V segment lost 4 bases and the J segment 2 bases; nucleotides outside the gene matches: 3. This CDR3 spans 13 amino acids. Germline CDR1 and CDR2: DFQATT and SNEGSKA (reference sequence). The CDR3 sequence is CSAIGLVTDTQYF. The CDR3, as DNA: TGCAGTGCTATCGGACTAGTCACAGATACGCAGTATTTT.

The V and J genes are TRBV20-1 and TRBJ2-3; possibly TRBD2 for D (6 bases). This CDR3 is built from 15 residues. The germline CDR1 and CDR2 sequences are DFQATT and SNEGSKA (reference sequence). Trimming pared 3 bases from V and 1 base from J, leaving 14 bases between. CDR3 loop: CSARPLERGTDTQYF. The CDR3 bases are TGCAGTGCTAGGCCCTTGGAGCGGGGCACAGATACGCAGTATTTT.

J is TRBJ2-2 and V is TRBV6-2 or TRBV6-3; D is perhaps TRBD1 (6 bases). Germline CDR1 is MNHEY and CDR2 is SVGEGT. Trimming pared 5 bases from V and 5 bases from J, leaving 15 bases between. The CDR3 runs to 15 residues. In DNA form, the CDR3 reads TGTGCCAGCAGTCGACAGGTGGGTTGGACCGGGGAGCTGTTTTTT. Translated, it gives CASSRQVGWTGELFF.

The genes are TRBV30 and TRBJ2-3; D is tentatively TRBD1 or TRBD2 (5 bases each). Between the trimmed V and J ends, which lost 2 bases and 1 base, there was a span of 13 bases. The length of the CDR3 is 15 residues. Germline CDR1 GTSNPN, CDR2 SVGIG (reference sequence). The CDR3: CAWSKGRGGTDTQYF. The CDR3 nucleotides are TGTGCCTGGAGTAAGGGTAGGGGAGGCACAGATACGCAGTATTTT. The complete variable domain, with remaining parts taken from reference TRBV30 and TRBJ2-3, reads SQTIHQWPATLVQPVGSPLSLECTVEGTSNPNLYWYRQAAGRGLQLLFYSVGIGQISSEVPQNLSASRPQDRQFILSSKKLLLSDSGFYLCAWSKGRGGTDTQYFGPGTRLTVL.

The rearrangement uses TRBV15 and TRBJ2-1; D may be TRBD2 (5 bases). The V end lost 1 base, the J end lost 13 bases, and 11 bases lay between the germline ends. The V gene's germline CDR1 is LNHNV and CDR2 YYDKDF (reference sequence). CDR3 length equals 12 residues. The CDR3, as DNA: TGTGCCACCAGCAGAGCTGCGGGTGCCCAGTTCTTC. Its protein product is CATSRAAGAQFF.

This clonotype is deemed medium-sized. V and J are TRBV30 and TRBJ1-3; maybe TRBD1 (5 bases). This CDR3 has 15 amino acids. V shed 0 bases and J shed 1 base, with 10 bases lying between them. CDR1 and CDR2 (germline): GTSNPN, SVGIG (reference sequence). CDR3 loop: CAWSVGTISGNTIYF. The CDR3 bases are TGTGCCTGGAGTGTGGGGACCATATCTGGAAACACCATATATTTT.

The rearrangement joins TRBV6-2 or TRBV6-3 to TRBJ1-5; D call uncertain. V gave up 0 bases and J gave up 5 bases, with 11 bases separating them. Germline values: CDR1 MNHEY, CDR2 SVGEGT. This CDR3 has 15 amino acids. The CDR3 DNA is TGTGCCAGCAGTTACTCGACGGGCGCCCATCAGCCCCAGCATTTT. Residues: CASSYSTGAHQPQHF.

The chain is built from TRBV21-1 and TRBJ1-4; TRBD1 reflects the table's D call only, with no check against the DNA. TRBV21-1 is recorded as a pseudogene. CDR3 length equals 17 residues. CDR3: CASSKVGRGKGSEKLFF. DNA of the CDR3: TGTGCCAGCAGCAAAGTTGGCAGGGGAAAGGGAAGTGAAAAACTGTTTTTT.

The chain couples TRBV19 to TRBJ2-6; D is perhaps TRBD2 (5 bases). Deletions cut 9 bases from V and 4 bases from J, with 19 bases between. The CDR3 has 16 residues. Per germline, CDR1 LNHDA and CDR2 SQIVND (reference sequence). In nucleotides, the CDR3 is TGTGCCAGCAGCCAGAGAGGGCGTTCCGGGGCCAACGTCCTGACTTTC. The encoded protein is CASSQRGRSGANVLTF. The full variable domain, with the rest looked up from reference TRBV19 and TRBJ2-6, is DGGITQSPKYLFRKEGQNVTLSCEQNLNHDAMYWYRQDPGQGLRLIYYSQIVNDFQKGDIAEGYSVSREKKESFPLTVTSAQKNPTAFYLCASSQRGRSGANVLTFGAGSRLTVL.

This rearrangement joins TRBV7-2 to TRBJ2-5, with 14 bases aligning to TRBD2. Germline V gives CDR1 SGHTA, CDR2 FQGNSA. J lost 5 bases, V lost 4 bases, and 3 bases had no gene match. CDR3 length: 15 amino acids. The DNA of the CDR3 is TGTGCCAGCAGCTACGGGACTAGCGGGGGTGAGACCCAGTACTTC. This encodes CASSYGTSGGETQYF.

In its sample, this clonotype is medium-sized (0.01 to 0.1%). The chain employs TRBV7-6 and TRBJ2-5, with D possibly TRBD2 on 6 matching bases. V lost 3 bases and J lost 2, with 16 bases in between. This CDR3 is built from 16 residues. The germline V gene has CDR1 SGHVS and CDR2 FNYEAQ. The CDR3 protein is CASSLDAEGIQETQYF. The CDR3, as DNA: TGTGCCAGCAGCTTGGACGCGGAGGGAATACAAGAGACCCAGTACTTC. Variable domain in full (rest from reference TRBV7-6 and TRBJ2-5): GAGVSQSPRYKVTKRGQDVALRCDPISGHVSLYWYRQALGQGPEFLTYFNYEAQQDKSGLPNDRFSAERPEGSISTLTIQRTEQRDSAMYRCASSLDAEGIQETQYFGPGTRLLVL.

The chain carries TRBV6-2 or TRBV6-3 and TRBJ2-6; 9 nucleotides line up with TRBD1. The ends lost 5 bases at V and 4 bases at J; junction bases unmatched: 9. Germline V gene sequence: CDR1 MNHEY, CDR2 SVGEGT. The CDR3 loop spans 17 amino acids. The CDR3 DNA is TGTGCCAGCAGTCTCCGGGACAGGGCTACCGGGGCCAACGTCCTGACTTTC. The encoded protein is CASSLRDRATGANVLTF.

This clonotype was counted between two and nine times. As DNA, the CDR3 is TGCAGTGCTAATAGCGGGGGGGGCTACGAGCAGTACTTC. This translates into CSANSGGGYEQYF. The chain is built from TRBV20-1 and TRBJ2-7, with 11 bases lining up with TRBD2. Germline lookup yields CDR1 DFQATT and CDR2 SNEGSKA (reference sequence). J lost 3 bases, V lost 4 bases, and 2 bases had no gene match. The CDR3 loop spans 13 amino acids.

Comment on this clonotype: Being one base from a much bigger clone, this may be a read error. The rearrangement uses TRBV19 and TRBJ1-4, with D maybe TRBD1 (5 bases). Germline-derived CDR1 and CDR2 are LNHDA and SQIVND (reference sequence). CDR3 length equals 13 residues. The germline V and J ends were trimmed by 4 bases and 5 bases, with 8 bases remaining between them. DNA for the CDR3: TGTGCCAGTAGTACGACAGTGAATGAAAAACTGTTTTTT. It specifies CASSTTVNEKLFF.

The chain carries TRBV7-9 and TRBJ2-1; 13 nucleotides match TRBD2. The CDR3 contains 20 residues. V was pared by 3 bases and J by 4 bases, with 15 bases of the junction left unmatched. Per germline, CDR1 SEHNR and CDR2 FQNEAQ (reference sequence). The CDR3 loop is CASSLSDPRLAGGRYNEQFF. In DNA, the CDR3 is TGTGCCAGCAGCTTGTCTGACCCCCGACTAGCGGGGGGCCGATACAATGAGCAGTTCTTC.

The chain uses TRBV6-1 and TRBJ2-1, with D perhaps given as TRBD1 or TRBD2 (5 bases each). The CDR3 extends over 12 amino acids. In germline, CDR1 is MNHNS, CDR2 SASEGT. V lost 6 bases and J 13 bases, leaving 16 bases between the germline ends. The CDR3 reads CASRNRDVDQFF. For the CDR3, the DNA is TGTGCCAGCAGGAACCGGGACGTCGATCAGTTCTTC.

This clonotype was seen a few times. This chain uses TRBV20-1 with TRBJ2-5, with D possibly being TRBD1 (5 bases). Trimming removed 5 bases at V and 4 bases at J, with 17 bases between. The germline gives CDR1 DFQATT, CDR2 SNEGSKA (reference sequence). The CDR3 has 14 residues. CDR3 sequence: CSALDMGRGETQYF. The CDR3 nucleotides read TGCAGTGCTTTAGATATGGGGCGCGGAGAGACCCAGTACTTC.

This chain joins TRBV4-3 and TRBJ2-7, with D uncertain. Germline V gives CDR1 LGHNA, CDR2 YSLEER. Trimming removed 1 base from V and 2 bases from J, with 15 bases in between. The CDR3 loop spans 16 amino acids. The CDR3 spells CASSQGSPGPTYEQYF. The CDR3 coding sequence is TGCGCCAGCAGCCAAGGGTCGCCGGGCCCAACCTACGAGCAGTACTTC.

The chain is built from TRBV5-5 and TRBJ2-3; D possibly uses TRBD1 or TRBD2 (5 bases each). CDR1 is SGHKS, CDR2 YYEKEE, per germline (reference sequence). The CDR3 sequence is 14 residues long. V was cut by 0 bases and J by 5 bases, with 10 bases left in between. The CDR3, as DNA: TGTGCCAGCAGCTTGGTTGGGGGAAGAGATACGCAGTATTTT. The encoded protein is CASSLVGGRDTQYF.

The chain recombines TRBV7-9 with TRBJ1-1, with a possible D match to TRBD1 (5 bases). Germline values: CDR1 SEHNR, CDR2 FQNEAQ (reference sequence). The CDR3 spans 13 residues. Trimming left V 5 bases short and J 3 bases short, with 10 bases between. In DNA, the CDR3 is TGTGCCAGCAGCCCCGGGACTTACACTGAAGCTTTCTTT. Amino acids: CASSPGTYTEAFF.

This clonotype came up a few times. The chain links TRBV4-1 to TRBJ2-2; 11 bases match TRBD1. CDR1 and CDR2 (germline): MGHRA, YSYEKL. Trimming removed 3 bases from V and 5 bases from J; junction bases left unmatched: 8. This CDR3 has 17 residues. The CDR3: CASSHPPGQGGTGELFF. For the CDR3, the DNA is TGCGCCAGCAGCCACCCTCCGGGACAGGGGGGGACCGGGGAGCTGTTTTTT.